Each of the 6 T cell receptor beta chains below was sequenced from the same sample in a study of blood T cell repertoires in COVID-19. Assay used: immunoSEQ multiplex PCR; TCRdb lists only in-frame clones, some missing. The repertoire holds fewer than 85,000 clones, with 84% as singletons. The specimen was peripheral blood. The receptors derive from a human donor in a cohort sampled during active COVID-19.

The chain joins TRBV5-1 to TRBJ1-4, with D maybe TRBD1 (6 bases). Trimming shortened V by 0 bases and J by 3 bases, and 9 bases separated the two germline ends. The CDR3 has 15 residues. Germline V gene data show CDR1 as SGHRS and CDR2 as YFSETQ. CDR3 DNA sequence: TGCGCCAGCAGCTTGGAGGGGGTAGCTAATGAAAAACTGTTTTTT. Protein sequence: CASSLEGVANEKLFF.

The chain employs TRBV6-2 or TRBV6-3 and TRBJ2-2, with TRBD2 matching over 8 bases. The V gene end was trimmed by 0 bases and the J gene end by 4 bases; junction bases not matched to a gene: 4. Germline V gives CDR1 MNHEY, CDR2 SVGEGT. This CDR3 has 16 residues. The CDR3: CASSYSSGGPTGELFF. The CDR3 DNA reads as TGTGCCAGCAGTTACTCGTCGGGGGGGCCCACCGGGGAGCTGTTTTTT.

The chain links TRBV7-2 to TRBJ2-7, with TRBD2 identical over 11 bases. Germline assignment: CDR1 SGHTA and CDR2 FQGNSA. The CDR3 has 18 residues. J lost 5 bases, V lost 10 bases, and 22 bases had no gene match. CDR3 nucleotides: TGTGCCACCCAGCTTACGGGAGTGAGGGGACTAGCGGAGGACGAGCAGTACTTC. It specifies CATQLTGVRGLAEDEQYF.

V usage is TRBV5-8 and J usage is TRBJ2-1, with D maybe TRBD2 (6 bases). The ends were cut back, 4 bases at V and 3 bases at J, with 8 bases in the middle. Germline CDR1 and CDR2: SGHTS and YDEGEE. The CDR3 runs 13 residues. CDR3: CASSAGSYNEQFF. CDR3 nucleotides: TGTGCCAGCAGCGCGGGGAGCTACAATGAGCAGTTCTTC.

The V and J genes are TRBV19 and TRBJ2-7, with 9 bases fitting TRBD1. V trimming: 5 bases; J trimming: 5 bases; junction bases outside the gene matches: 10. CDR3 size: 15 residues. Germline values: CDR1 LNHDA, CDR2 SQIVND (reference sequence). The CDR3 is CASSLPGTGFDEQYF. The CDR3 nucleotides read TGTGCCAGTAGTCTTCCCGGGACAGGGTTCGACGAGCAGTACTTC. Full variable domain (outside the CDR3, taken from reference TRBV19 and TRBJ2-7): DGGITQSPKYLFRKEGQNVTLSCEQNLNHDAMYWYRQDPGQGLRLIYYSQIVNDFQKGDIAEGYSVSREKKESFPLTVTSAQKNPTAFYLCASSLPGTGFDEQYFGPGTRLTVT.

For the CDR3, the DNA is TGTGCCAGCAGCTTAGTCCGGAGCTCCTACAATGAGCAGTTCTTC. Translation gives CASSLVRSSYNEQFF. The chain recombines TRBV11-2 with TRBJ2-1; D gene unclear. Trimming cost V 1 base and J 0 bases, with 7 bases left between them. Per the germline V gene, CDR1 is SGHAT and CDR2 is FQNNGV. CDR3 length equals 15 residues.